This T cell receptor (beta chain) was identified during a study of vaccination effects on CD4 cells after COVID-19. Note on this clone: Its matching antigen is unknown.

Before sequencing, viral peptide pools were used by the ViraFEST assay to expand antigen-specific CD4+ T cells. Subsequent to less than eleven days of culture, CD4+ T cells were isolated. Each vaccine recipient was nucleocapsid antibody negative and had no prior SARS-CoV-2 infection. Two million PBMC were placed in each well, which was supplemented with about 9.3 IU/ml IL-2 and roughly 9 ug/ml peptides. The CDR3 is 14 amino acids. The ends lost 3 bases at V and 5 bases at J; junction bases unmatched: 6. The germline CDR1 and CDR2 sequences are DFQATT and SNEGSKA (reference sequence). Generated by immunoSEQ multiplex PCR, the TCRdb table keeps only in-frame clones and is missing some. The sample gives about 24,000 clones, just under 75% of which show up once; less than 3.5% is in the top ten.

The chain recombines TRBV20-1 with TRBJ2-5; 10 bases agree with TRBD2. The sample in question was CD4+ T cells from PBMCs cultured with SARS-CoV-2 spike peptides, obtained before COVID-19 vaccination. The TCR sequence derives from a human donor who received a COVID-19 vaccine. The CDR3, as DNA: TGCAGTGCTAGTCTGGCTAGCGGGAGTGAGACCCAGTACTTC. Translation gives CSASLASGSETQYF.